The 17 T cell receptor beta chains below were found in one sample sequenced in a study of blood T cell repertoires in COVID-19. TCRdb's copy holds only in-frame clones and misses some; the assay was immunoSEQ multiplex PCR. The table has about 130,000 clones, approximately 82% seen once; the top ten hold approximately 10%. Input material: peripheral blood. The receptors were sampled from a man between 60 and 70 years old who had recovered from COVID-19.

The CDR3: CAIREPGVGGTEAFF. The CDR3 DNA is TGTGCCATCAGGGAACCAGGGGTTGGCGGCACTGAAGCTTTCTTT. This chain connects TRBV10-3 to TRBJ1-1, with D possibly matching TRBD1 (6 bases). Between the trimmed V and J ends, which lost 6 bases and 4 bases, there was a span of 18 bases. CDR1 is ENHRY and CDR2 is SYGVKD in the germline V gene. The CDR3 extends over 15 amino acids.

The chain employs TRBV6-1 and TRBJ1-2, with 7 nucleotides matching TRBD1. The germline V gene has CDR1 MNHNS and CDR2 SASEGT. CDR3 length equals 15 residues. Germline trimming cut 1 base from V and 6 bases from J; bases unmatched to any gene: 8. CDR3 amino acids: CASSEGVQGIDGYTF. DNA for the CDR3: TGTGCCAGCAGTGAAGGGGTACAGGGGATCGATGGCTACACCTTC.

The CDR3: CASSSQAGTGEGYGYTF. In nucleotides, the CDR3 is TGTGCCAGCAGCTCTCAGGCCGGGACAGGGGAGGGCTATGGCTACACCTTC. The chain joins TRBV7-2 to TRBJ1-2; TRBD1 aligns across 10 bases. The CDR3 is 17 residues long. V was pared by 4 bases and J by 4 bases, with 12 bases of the junction left unmatched. The V gene's germline CDR1 is SGHTA and CDR2 FQGNSA.

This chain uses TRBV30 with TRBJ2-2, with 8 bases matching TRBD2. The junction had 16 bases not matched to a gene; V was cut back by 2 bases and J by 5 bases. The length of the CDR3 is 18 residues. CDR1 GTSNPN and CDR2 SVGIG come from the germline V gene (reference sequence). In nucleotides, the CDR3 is TGTGCCTGGAGTTCTCGGCGAATTAGCGGGGCTGGGACCGGGGAGCTGTTTTTT. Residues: CAWSSRRISGAGTGELFF.

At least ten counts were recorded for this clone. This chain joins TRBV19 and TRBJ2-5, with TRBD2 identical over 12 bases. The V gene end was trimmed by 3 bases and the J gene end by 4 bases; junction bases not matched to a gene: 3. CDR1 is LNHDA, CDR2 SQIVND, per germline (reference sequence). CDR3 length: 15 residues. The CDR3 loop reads CASSIVGLAGETQYF. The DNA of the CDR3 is TGTGCCAGTAGTATTGTGGGACTAGCGGGAGAGACCCAGTACTTC.

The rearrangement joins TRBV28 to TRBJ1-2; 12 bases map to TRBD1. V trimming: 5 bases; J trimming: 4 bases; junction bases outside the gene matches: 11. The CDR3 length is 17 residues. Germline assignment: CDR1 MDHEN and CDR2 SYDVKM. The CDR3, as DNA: TGTGCCAGCAGTGTCGGGACAGGGGGCTTCAAGGCCTATGGCTACACCTTC. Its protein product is CASSVGTGGFKAYGYTF.

The CDR3 DNA follows: TGTGCCAGCTCACCTATAGCGGGGGGCTACGAGCAGTACTTC. Protein sequence: CASSPIAGGYEQYF. The gene calls are TRBV18 and TRBJ2-7; 10 nucleotides agree with TRBD2. Germline lookup yields CDR1 KGHSH and CDR2 LQKENI. The CDR3 consists of 14 residues. V was clipped by 3 bases and J by 3 bases; unmatched bases: 2.

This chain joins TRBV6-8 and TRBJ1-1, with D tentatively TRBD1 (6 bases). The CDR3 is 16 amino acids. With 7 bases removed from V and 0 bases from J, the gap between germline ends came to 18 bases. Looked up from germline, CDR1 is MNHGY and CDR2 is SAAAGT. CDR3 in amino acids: CASTGRGPTVNTEAFF. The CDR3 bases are TGTGCCAGCACTGGCAGGGGCCCTACTGTGAACACTGAAGCTTTCTTT.

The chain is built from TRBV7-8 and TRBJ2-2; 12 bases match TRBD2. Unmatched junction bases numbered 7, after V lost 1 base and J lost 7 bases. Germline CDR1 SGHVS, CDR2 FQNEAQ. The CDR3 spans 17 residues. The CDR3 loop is CASSLGSSGGAGGELFF. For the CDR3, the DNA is TGTGCCAGCAGCTTAGGGTCTAGCGGGGGGGCCGGCGGGGAGCTGTTTTTT.

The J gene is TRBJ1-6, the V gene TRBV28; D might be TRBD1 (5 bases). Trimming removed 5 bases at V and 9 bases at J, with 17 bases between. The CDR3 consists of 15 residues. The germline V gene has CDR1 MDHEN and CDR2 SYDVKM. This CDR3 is CASSGHQGNSSPLHF. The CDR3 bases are TGTGCCAGCAGTGGGCACCAGGGAAACAGTTCACCCCTCCACTTT.

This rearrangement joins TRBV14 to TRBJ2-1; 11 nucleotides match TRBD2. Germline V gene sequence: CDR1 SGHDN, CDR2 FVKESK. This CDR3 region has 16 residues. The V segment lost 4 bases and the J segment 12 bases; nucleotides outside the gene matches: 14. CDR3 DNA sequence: TGTGCCAGCAGCCCGAGTAGCGGGAGGGCCGTCTTAGGGCAGTTCTTC. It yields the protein CASSPSSGRAVLGQFF.

Here the CDR3 reads CSAGTGVGNTIYF. The CDR3 nucleotides are TGCAGCGCCGGGACAGGGGTTGGAAACACCATATATTTT. The V gene is TRBV29-1, the J gene TRBJ1-3; 10 nucleotides match TRBD1. With 7 bases clipped from V and 3 bases from J, the junction kept 3 bases outside the gene matches. Germline V gene lookup returns CDR1 SQVTM and CDR2 ANQGSEA. CDR3 size: 13 residues.

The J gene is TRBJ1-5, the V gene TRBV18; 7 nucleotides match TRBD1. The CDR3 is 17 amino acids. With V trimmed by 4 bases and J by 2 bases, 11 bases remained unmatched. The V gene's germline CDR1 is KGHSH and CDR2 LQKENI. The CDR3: CASSLGTAGVRNQPQHF. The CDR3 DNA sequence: TGTGCCAGCTCACTCGGGACAGCCGGGGTTCGCAATCAGCCCCAGCATTTT.

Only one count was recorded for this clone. As DNA, the CDR3 is TGTGCCAGCAGCTTAGTAGGGACAGGAGGAAGAGAGACCCAGTACTTC. Amino acid sequence: CASSLVGTGGRETQYF. The V and J genes are TRBV7-9 and TRBJ2-5; 8 bases agree with TRBD1. Trimming at V came to 1 base and at J to 4 bases, leaving 8 bases not matched to a gene. In germline, CDR1 is SEHNR, CDR2 FQNEAQ (reference sequence). This CDR3 has 16 amino acids.

The chain's CDR3 is CASSFYRDSPLHF. The CDR3 DNA sequence: TGTGCCAGCAGCTTCTACAGGGATTCACCCCTCCACTTT. The rearrangement links TRBV5-8 to TRBJ1-6; D possibly corresponds to TRBD1 (6 bases). V was shortened by 2 bases and J by 8 bases, with 8 bases between the two germline ends. The CDR3 spans 13 residues. Germline CDR1 reads SGHTS; CDR2 reads YDEGEE. Together with reference TRBV5-8 and TRBJ1-6, the CDR3 gives the full variable domain: EAGVTQSPTHLIKTRGQQATLRCSPISGHTSVYWYQQALGLGLQFLLWYDEGEERNRGNFPPRFSGRQFPNYSSELNVNALELEDSALYLCASSFYRDSPLHFGNGTRLTVT.

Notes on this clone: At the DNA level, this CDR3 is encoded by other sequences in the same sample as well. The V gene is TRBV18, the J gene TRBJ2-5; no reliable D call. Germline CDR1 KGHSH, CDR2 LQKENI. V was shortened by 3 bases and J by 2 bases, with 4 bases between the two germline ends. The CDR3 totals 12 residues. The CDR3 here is CASSPLQETQYF. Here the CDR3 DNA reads TGTGCCAGCTCACCCCTTCAAGAGACCCAGTACTTC.

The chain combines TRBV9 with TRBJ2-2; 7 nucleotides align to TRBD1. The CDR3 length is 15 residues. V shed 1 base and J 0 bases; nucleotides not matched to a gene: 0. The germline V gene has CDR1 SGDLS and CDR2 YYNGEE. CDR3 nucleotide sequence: TGTGCCAGCAGCGTACAGGGGGCGAACACCGGGGAGCTGTTTTTT. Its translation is CASSVQGANTGELFF.